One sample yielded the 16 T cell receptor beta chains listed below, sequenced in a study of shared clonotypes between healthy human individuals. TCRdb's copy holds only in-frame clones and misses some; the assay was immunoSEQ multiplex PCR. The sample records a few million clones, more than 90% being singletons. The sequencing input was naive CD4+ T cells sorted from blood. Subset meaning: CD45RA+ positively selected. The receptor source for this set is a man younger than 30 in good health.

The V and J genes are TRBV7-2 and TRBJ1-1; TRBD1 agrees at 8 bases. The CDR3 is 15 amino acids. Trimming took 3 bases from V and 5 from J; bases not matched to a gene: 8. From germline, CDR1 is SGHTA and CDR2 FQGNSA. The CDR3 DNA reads TGTGCCAGCAGCTTGAGCTTCGGACAGGGAACTGAAGCTTTCTTT. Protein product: CASSLSFGQGTEAFF.

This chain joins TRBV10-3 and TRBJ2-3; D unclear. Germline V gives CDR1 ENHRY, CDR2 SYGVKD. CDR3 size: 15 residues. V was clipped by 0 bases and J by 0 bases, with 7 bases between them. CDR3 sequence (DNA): TGTGCCATCAGTGAGTCGGCGGTTAGCACAGATACGCAGTATTTT. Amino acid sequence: CAISESAVSTDTQYF.

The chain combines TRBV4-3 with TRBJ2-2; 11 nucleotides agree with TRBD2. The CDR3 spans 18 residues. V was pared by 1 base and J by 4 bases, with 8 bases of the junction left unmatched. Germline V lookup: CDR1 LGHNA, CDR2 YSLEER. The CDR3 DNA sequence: TGCGCCAGCAGCCAAGCACTAGCGGGAGCTTGGGTCACCGGGGAGCTGTTTTTT. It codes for CASSQALAGAWVTGELFF.

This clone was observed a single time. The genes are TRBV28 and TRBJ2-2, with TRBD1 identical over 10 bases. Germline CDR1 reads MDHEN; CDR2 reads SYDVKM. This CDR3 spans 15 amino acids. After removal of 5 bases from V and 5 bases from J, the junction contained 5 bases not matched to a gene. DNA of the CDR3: TGTGCCAGCAGTGTCTGGACAGGGGGAACCGGGGAGCTGTTTTTT. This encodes CASSVWTGGTGELFF.

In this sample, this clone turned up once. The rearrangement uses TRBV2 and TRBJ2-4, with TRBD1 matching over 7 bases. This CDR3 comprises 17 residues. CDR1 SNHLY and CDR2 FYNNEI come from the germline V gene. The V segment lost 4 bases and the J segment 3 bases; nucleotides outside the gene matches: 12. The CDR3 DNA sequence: TGTGCCAGCAGTGTAGGTACAGGGGTGGCACGCAAAAACATTCAGTACTTC. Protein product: CASSVGTGVARKNIQYF.

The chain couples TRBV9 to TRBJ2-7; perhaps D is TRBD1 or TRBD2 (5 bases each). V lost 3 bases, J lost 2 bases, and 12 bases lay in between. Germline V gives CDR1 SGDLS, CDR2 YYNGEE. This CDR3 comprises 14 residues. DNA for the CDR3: TGTGCCAGCAGCGCCGGGACGGCAACCTACGAGCAGTACTTC. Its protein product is CASSAGTATYEQYF.

The CDR3: CASSPGRSYNEQFF. In nucleotides, the CDR3 is TGTGCCAGCAGTCCCGGCCGCTCCTACAATGAGCAGTTCTTC. The V and J genes are TRBV25-1 and TRBJ2-1, with unresolved D. The V gene lost 5 bases and the J gene lost 0 bases, with 8 bases spanning the gap. Germline assignment: CDR1 MGHDK and CDR2 SYGVNS. CDR3 length: 14 amino acids.

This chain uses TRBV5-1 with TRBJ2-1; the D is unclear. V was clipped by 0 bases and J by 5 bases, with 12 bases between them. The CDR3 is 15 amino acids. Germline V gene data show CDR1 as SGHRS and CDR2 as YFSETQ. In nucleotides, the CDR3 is TGCGCCAGCAGCTTGGACCTGACCTCGAACAATGAGCAGTTCTTC. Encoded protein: CASSLDLTSNNEQFF. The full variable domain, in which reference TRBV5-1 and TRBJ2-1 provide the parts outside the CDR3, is KAGVTQTPRYLIKTRGQQVTLSCSPISGHRSVSWYQQTPGQGLQFLFEYFSETQRNKGNFPGRFSGRQFSNSRSEMNVSTLELGDSALYLCASSLDLTSNNEQFFGPGTRLTVL.

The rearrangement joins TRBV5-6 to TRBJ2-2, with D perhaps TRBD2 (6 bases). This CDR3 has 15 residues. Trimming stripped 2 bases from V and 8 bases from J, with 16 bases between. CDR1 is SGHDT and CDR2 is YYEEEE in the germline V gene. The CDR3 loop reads CASSFGTLSAGELFF. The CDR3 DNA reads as TGTGCCAGCAGCTTTGGGACTTTGAGCGCTGGGGAGCTGTTTTTT.

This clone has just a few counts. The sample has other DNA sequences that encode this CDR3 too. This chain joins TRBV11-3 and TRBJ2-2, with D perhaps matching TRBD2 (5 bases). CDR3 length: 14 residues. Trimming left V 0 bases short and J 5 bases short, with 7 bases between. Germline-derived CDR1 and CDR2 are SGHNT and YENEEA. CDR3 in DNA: TGTGCCAGCAGCTTAGATAGGACTACCGGGGAGCTGTTTTTT. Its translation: CASSLDRTTGELFF.

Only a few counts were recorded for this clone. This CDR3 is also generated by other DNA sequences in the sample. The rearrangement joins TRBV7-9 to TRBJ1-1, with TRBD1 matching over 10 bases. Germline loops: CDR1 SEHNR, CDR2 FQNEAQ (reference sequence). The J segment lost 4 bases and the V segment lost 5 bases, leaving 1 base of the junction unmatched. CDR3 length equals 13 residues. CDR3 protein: CASSRTGGTEAFF. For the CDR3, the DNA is TGTGCCAGCAGCCGGACAGGGGGCACTGAAGCTTTCTTT.

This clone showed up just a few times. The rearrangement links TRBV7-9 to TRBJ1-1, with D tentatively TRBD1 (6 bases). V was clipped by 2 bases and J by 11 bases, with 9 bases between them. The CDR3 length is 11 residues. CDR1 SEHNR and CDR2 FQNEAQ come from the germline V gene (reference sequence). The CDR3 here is CASSLQGKAFF. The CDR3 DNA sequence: TGTGCCAGCAGCTTACAGGGGAAGGCTTTCTTT.

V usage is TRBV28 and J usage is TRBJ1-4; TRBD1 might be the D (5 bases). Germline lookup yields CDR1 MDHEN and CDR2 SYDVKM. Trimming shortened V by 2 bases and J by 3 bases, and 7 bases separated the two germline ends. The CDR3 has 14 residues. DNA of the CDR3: TGTGCCAGCAGTTTACAGGGTTCTAATGAAAAACTGTTTTTT. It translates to CASSLQGSNEKLFF.

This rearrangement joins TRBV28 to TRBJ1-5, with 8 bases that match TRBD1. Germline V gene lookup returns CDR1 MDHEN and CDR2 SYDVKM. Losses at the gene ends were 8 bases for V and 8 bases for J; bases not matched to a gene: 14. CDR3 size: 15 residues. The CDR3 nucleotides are TGTGCCAGCCGCGTACTGGACAGGGATGATAAGCCCCAGCATTTT. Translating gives CASRVLDRDDKPQHF.

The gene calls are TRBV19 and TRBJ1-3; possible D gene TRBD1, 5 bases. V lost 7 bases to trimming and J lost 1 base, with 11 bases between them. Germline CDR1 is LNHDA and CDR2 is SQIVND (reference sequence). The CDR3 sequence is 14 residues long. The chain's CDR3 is CASIETASGNTIYF. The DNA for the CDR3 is TGTGCCAGTATTGAGACAGCATCTGGAAACACCATATATTTT. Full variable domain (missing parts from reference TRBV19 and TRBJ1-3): DGGITQSPKYLFRKEGQNVTLSCEQNLNHDAMYWYRQDPGQGLRLIYYSQIVNDFQKGDIAEGYSVSREKKESFPLTVTSAQKNPTAFYLCASIETASGNTIYFGEGSWLTVV.

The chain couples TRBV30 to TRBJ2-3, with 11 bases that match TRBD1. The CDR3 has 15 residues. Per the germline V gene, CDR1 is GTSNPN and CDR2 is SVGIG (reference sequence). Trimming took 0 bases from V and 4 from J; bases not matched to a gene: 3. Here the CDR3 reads CAWSVMDRGPDTQYF. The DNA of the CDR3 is TGTGCCTGGAGTGTAATGGACAGGGGGCCAGATACGCAGTATTTT.